Below are 14 T cell receptor beta chains sequenced from a single sample in a study of CD8 T cells in ankylosing spondylitis. General study results and limits: Ankylosing spondylitis blood seemed to carry a telltale TCR beta motif made of several highly homologous variants.

TCRdb reanalysed the 5' RACE reads using MiXCR and keeps one entry per CDR3 protein. The data show about 480,000 distinct CDR3 sequences, about a sixth seen once. No antigen has been identified for these receptors. Sequenced sample: blood, either unsorted or a sorted T cell fraction (not recorded which). Receptor source: a male donor with ankylosing spondylitis.

This clonotype occurred once. The rearrangement joins TRBV19 to TRBJ2-3, with 12 bases aligning to TRBD2. The V segment lost 4 bases and the J segment 2 bases; nucleotides outside the gene matches: 13. This CDR3 contains 19 residues. CDR1 is LNHDA, CDR2 SQIVND, per germline (reference sequence). This chain's CDR3 is CASSKTSGGHPDITDTQYF. The CDR3 DNA follows: TGTGCCAGTAGTAAGACTAGCGGGGGACACCCCGATATCACAGATACGCAGTATTTT.

The chain combines TRBV29-1 with TRBJ1-1; 8 bases align to TRBD1. The CDR3 length is 12 residues. Losses at the gene ends were 7 bases for V and 4 bases for J; bases not matched to a gene: 5. Germline V lookup: CDR1 SQVTM, CDR2 ANQGSEA. The CDR3 here is CSAQQGGTEAFF. The CDR3 nucleotides are TGCAGCGCCCAACAGGGGGGCACTGAAGCTTTCTTT.

The rearrangement links TRBV7-3 to TRBJ2-1, with 11 bases lining up with TRBD2. The length of the CDR3 is 18 residues. V gave up 4 bases and J gave up 4 bases; unmatched junction bases: 12. Germline assignment: CDR1 SGHTA and CDR2 FQGTGA. The CDR3 coding sequence is TGTGCCAGCAGCTCTCTAGCGGGGGGCCTCGGAACGTACAATGAGCAGTTCTTC. Encoded protein: CASSSLAGGLGTYNEQFF.

The table lists this clonotype with many counts. This chain links TRBV7-2 with TRBJ2-1; D perhaps matches TRBD2 (7 bases). The CDR3 spans 15 residues. V was pared by 2 bases and J by 4 bases, with 12 bases between. The germline CDR1 and CDR2 sequences are SGHTA and FQGNSA. CDR3 nucleotides: TGTGCCAGCAGCTTATCGCGGGGGCGATACAATGAGCAGTTCTTC. It encodes CASSLSRGRYNEQFF.

This clonotype showed up just a few times. This sequence joins TRBV6-5 and TRBJ1-4, with D unresolved. Trimming left V 2 bases short and J 5 bases short, with 9 bases between. The CDR3 totals 14 residues. Per the germline V gene, CDR1 is MNHEY and CDR2 is SVGAGI. In DNA, the CDR3 is TGTGCCAGCAGTTACAGTTTTCAGAATGAAAAACTGTTTTTT. Protein product: CASSYSFQNEKLFF.

The rearrangement links TRBV20-1 to TRBJ2-4, with TRBD2 matching 8 bases. Trimming cost V 7 bases and J 8 bases; bases outside gene matches: 13. The length of the CDR3 is 14 residues. Germline V gives CDR1 DFQATT, CDR2 SNEGSKA (reference sequence). The CDR3 spells CSVNARGGRDIQYF. The CDR3 nucleotides are TGCAGTGTCAACGCCCGGGGGGGGCGGGACATTCAGTACTTC.

This clonotype was counted between two and nine times. The CDR3 DNA reads TGTGCCAGCAGTTTCCAGGGTCTGGTAGGCAATCAGCCCCAGCATTTT. It translates to CASSFQGLVGNQPQHF. The rearrangement joins TRBV27 to TRBJ1-5, with D possibly being TRBD1 (5 bases). The CDR3 spans 16 residues. The ends were cut back, 3 bases at V and 2 bases at J, with 14 bases in the middle. Per germline, CDR1 MNHEY and CDR2 SMNVEV (reference sequence).

The chain uses TRBV5-1 and TRBJ1-1, with 8 nucleotides matching TRBD1. The CDR3 is 15 amino acids. Germline V gene lookup returns CDR1 SGHRS and CDR2 YFSETQ. J lost 3 bases, V lost 3 bases, and 7 bases had no gene match. The CDR3, as DNA: TGCGCCAGCAGCTGGGAGGACAGGGATTACACTGAAGCTTTCTTT. Translation: CASSWEDRDYTEAFF.

The rearrangement uses TRBV3-1 and TRBJ1-6, with no clear D. V lost 1 base, J lost 9 bases, and 10 bases lay in between. Germline CDR1 and CDR2: LGHDT and YNNKEL (reference sequence). This CDR3 has 14 amino acids. The CDR3 spells CASSQGVGGSPLHF. The DNA for the CDR3 is TGTGCCAGCAGCCAAGGCGTTGGCGGTTCACCCCTCCACTTT.

The J gene is TRBJ2-1, the V gene TRBV2; unclear D gene. The CDR3 covers 14 residues. The V gene lost 6 bases and the J gene lost 4 bases, with 13 bases spanning the gap. Per germline, CDR1 SNHLY and CDR2 FYNNEI. CDR3 DNA: TGTGCCAGCAGGTCGGATAGTGGTTACAATGAGCAGTTCTTC. Amino acids: CASRSDSGYNEQFF.

This clonotype was seen a few times. The chain joins TRBV14 to TRBJ2-5; D gene uncertain. The length of the CDR3 is 14 residues. Trimming stripped 6 bases from V and 7 bases from J, with 18 bases between. Germline V CDR1 and CDR2: SGHDN, FVKESK. Here the CDR3 DNA reads TGTGCCAGCAGGGGCACGGGCTCTGTCGGGACCCAGTACTTC. As protein: CASRGTGSVGTQYF.

The J gene is TRBJ1-2, the V gene TRBV30; 10 bases map to TRBD1. Germline values: CDR1 GTSNPN, CDR2 SVGIG (reference sequence). The V gene end was trimmed by 5 bases and the J gene end by 0 bases; junction bases not matched to a gene: 9. CDR3 size: 16 residues. In DNA, the CDR3 is TGTGCCTGGCGTCGGACAGGGGGATCAGCTAACTATGGCTACACCTTC. This gives the protein CAWRRTGGSANYGYTF.

The sample holds a few counts of this clonotype. The chain carries TRBV20-1 and TRBJ2-7; 8 bases line up with TRBD2. CDR3 length: 15 residues. Trimming took 2 bases from V and 4 from J; bases not matched to a gene: 10. Per germline, CDR1 DFQATT and CDR2 SNEGSKA (reference sequence). CDR3 coding DNA: TGCAGTGCTAGATCTCTTGGTAGCGGGACTTACGAGCAGTACTTC. This translates into CSARSLGSGTYEQYF.

This chain connects TRBV10-3 to TRBJ2-1; TRBD2 agrees at 9 bases. CDR1 is ENHRY and CDR2 is SYGVKD in the germline V gene. The CDR3 covers 14 residues. Unmatched junction bases numbered 7, after V lost 8 bases and J lost 5 bases. CDR3: CAIGAREGDNEQFF. Here the CDR3 DNA reads TGTGCCATCGGGGCGCGGGAGGGGGACAATGAGCAGTTCTTC.